The present T cell receptor (beta chain) was sequenced within a study of blood T cell repertoires in COVID-19. Study-wide context: Acute and convalescent COVID-19 specimens originated in the United States, Italy and Spain. The cDNA or gDNA used as material had been derived from T cells, B-cell-depleted T cells, or PBMCs.

CDR3 length: 12 amino acids. The ends were cut back, 2 bases at V and 6 bases at J, with 6 bases in the middle. CDR1 and CDR2 (germline): KGHSH, LQKENI. Authors' data handling: Reference gene primer amplification gave estimated nucleated cell counts. The table came from immunoSEQ multiplex PCR; TCRdb's copy has only in-frame clones and leaves some out. Clone size and the V and J calls come from that table; the DNA yielded D and trimming. The table has more than 150,000 clones, around four fifths seen once. Sequenced: PBMCs or T cells enriched from blood (not recorded which). This TCR was recovered from a woman aged 55 to 70 who had recovered from COVID-19. The gene calls are TRBV18 and TRBJ2-3; D remains unclear. The CDR3 DNA is TGTGCCAGCTCACCAAGCCTGGATACGCAGTATTTT. It is translated as CASSPSLDTQYF. The complete variable domain, with remaining parts taken from reference TRBV18 and TRBJ2-3, reads NAGVMQNPRHLVRRRGQEARLRCSPMKGHSHVYWYRQLPEEGLKFMVYLQKENIIDESGMPKERFSAEFPKEGPSILRIQQVVRGDSAAYFCASSPSLDTQYFGPGTRLTVL.